The 19 T cell receptor beta chains below come from one sample, sequenced in a study of regulatory T cells in long-lasting Graves disease. As for time point: persistent/refractory GD, antithyroid drugs over 5 years with positive TRAb. TCR sequences were obtained from RNA taken from PBMCs. Researchers made TCR beta libraries by using iRepertoire HTBI primers and running Arm-PCR on CDR3 regions. TCRdb called the multiplex PCR reads again in MiXCR, with one record for every CDR3 protein. The sample lists about 340,000 distinct CDR3 sequences; around a fifth were seen once. Sample: peripheral blood mononuclear cells (PBMCs), taken when the disease was refractory, from a patient treated with antithyroid drugs. All receptors come from a female donor with Graves disease.

The rearrangement links TRBV20-1 to TRBJ1-4; 8 bases map to TRBD1. Germline CDR1 is DFQATT and CDR2 is SNEGSKA (reference sequence). The length of the CDR3 is 16 residues. With 1 base clipped from V and 3 bases from J, the junction kept 7 bases outside the gene matches. The CDR3 DNA follows: TGCAGTGCTAGAGGTCTTTACAGGGGGGCTAATGAAAAACTGTTTTTT. Its translation is CSARGLYRGANEKLFF.

The sample holds many counts of this clonotype. J is TRBJ2-7 and V is TRBV28; D tentatively reads TRBD1 or TRBD2 (5 bases each). CDR3 size: 14 residues. Germline values: CDR1 MDHEN, CDR2 SYDVKM. V lost 2 bases and J 2 bases, leaving 10 bases between the germline ends. CDR3 sequence: CASSLHGDAYEQYF. CDR3 coding DNA: TGTGCCAGCAGTTTACACGGGGACGCCTACGAGCAGTACTTC.

This chain joins TRBV2 and TRBJ2-3; 12 bases map to TRBD2. The ends lost 6 bases at V and 1 base at J; junction bases unmatched: 5. Per germline, CDR1 SNHLY and CDR2 FYNNEI. This CDR3 comprises 16 residues. The CDR3 loop is CASSRLAGVGTDTQYF. Written as DNA, the CDR3 is TGTGCCAGCAGCCGACTAGCGGGGGTGGGCACAGATACGCAGTATTTT.

This clonotype turned up a few times. This may arise from a read error, as a much more abundant clone is one base away. The chain uses TRBV6-5 and TRBJ2-7; D might be TRBD2 (6 bases). This CDR3 is built from 14 residues. Germline lookup yields CDR1 MNHEY and CDR2 SVGAGI. The CDR3 nucleotides are TGTGTCAGCAGTTACATGCGGGGTTCCTACGAGCAGTACTTC. It specifies CVSSYMRGSYEQYF.

The J gene is TRBJ2-5, the V gene TRBV7-3; TRBD1 matches at 10 bases. Looked up from germline, CDR1 is SGHTA and CDR2 is FQGTGA. The ends lost 5 bases at V and 1 base at J; junction bases unmatched: 7. CDR3 size: 16 residues. CDR3 region: CASSPRGQGPQETQYF. The CDR3 nucleotides are TGTGCCAGCAGCCCTAGGGGACAGGGGCCCCAAGAGACCCAGTACTTC.

This clonotype was observed at least ten times. The chain links TRBV29-1 to TRBJ1-4; D gene uncertain. The germline CDR1 and CDR2 sequences are SQVTM and ANQGSEA. The CDR3 length is 13 residues. Between the trimmed V and J ends, which lost 0 bases and 11 bases, there was a span of 13 bases. DNA for the CDR3: TGCAGCGTTGAAGATCGGGCCTCGCTGAAACTGTTTTTT. Its protein is CSVEDRASLKLFF.

This clonotype was seen repeatedly, ten times or more. V usage is TRBV11-3 and J usage is TRBJ2-2; 9 bases align to TRBD1. This CDR3 is 17 amino acids long. The germline V gene has CDR1 SGHNT and CDR2 YENEEA. The trim removed 5 bases at V and 4 bases at J, leaving 11 bases unmatched. CDR3 bases: TGTGCCAGCAGCCCACGACCGGGACAGGGCAGCACCGGGGAGCTGTTTTTT. This encodes CASSPRPGQGSTGELFF.

This clonotype was seen a few times. The chain carries TRBV19 and TRBJ1-1, with unresolved D. The CDR3 spans 16 residues. Looked up from germline, CDR1 is LNHDA and CDR2 is SQIVND (reference sequence). V dropped 2 bases and J dropped 0 bases, with 13 bases sitting between them. This CDR3 reads CASSITGYSMNTEAFF. CDR3 nucleotides: TGTGCCAGTAGTATAACTGGATACTCTATGAACACTGAAGCTTTCTTT.

This clonotype occurred a few times. The chain joins TRBV6-1 to TRBJ1-2, with D perhaps TRBD1 (6 bases). Germline CDR1 MNHNS, CDR2 SASEGT. The CDR3 is 14 amino acids. Trimming took off 5 bases at V and 8 bases at J, with 18 bases between the two ends. CDR3 bases: TGTGCCAGCAGTCAACAGGGTTCCGGACGAGGCTACACCTTC. It is translated as CASSQQGSGRGYTF.

This clonotype was seen repeatedly, ten times or more. J is TRBJ2-6 and V is TRBV12-3 or TRBV12-4; no clear D. V was cut by 10 bases and J by 4 bases, with 11 bases left in between. The length of the CDR3 is 13 residues. For the CDR3, the DNA is TGTGCCACCCCGTCGTTAGGGGCCAACGTCCTGACTTTC. It is translated as CATPSLGANVLTF.

The chain has TRBV13 and TRBJ1-2; 10 bases map to TRBD1. The J segment lost 7 bases and the V segment lost 5 bases, leaving 13 bases of the junction unmatched. The germline gives CDR1 PRHDT, CDR2 FYEKMQ (reference sequence). CDR3 size: 16 residues. CDR3 sequence: CASSHDPGQGFVGYTF. DNA of the CDR3: TGTGCCAGCAGCCACGATCCGGGACAGGGGTTTGTTGGCTACACCTTC.

This clonotype was counted a few times. The chain combines TRBV5-6 with TRBJ2-7, with TRBD2 matching 7 bases. Per the germline V gene, CDR1 is SGHDT and CDR2 is YYEEEE. This CDR3 is 13 amino acids long. The trim removed 6 bases at V and 3 bases at J, leaving 6 bases unmatched. The CDR3: CASTPSGNYEQYF. Here the CDR3 DNA reads TGTGCCAGCACTCCTAGCGGAAACTACGAGCAGTACTTC.

The table lists this clonotype with many counts. This chain links TRBV20-1 with TRBJ1-2, with 7 bases aligning to TRBD1. There are 13 residues in the CDR3. Germline CDR1 and CDR2: DFQATT and SNEGSKA (reference sequence). J lost 0 bases, V lost 4 bases, and 2 bases had no gene match. The CDR3 reads CSAKGAPNYGYTF. DNA for the CDR3: TGCAGTGCTAAGGGGGCTCCTAACTATGGCTACACCTTC.

The genes are TRBV7-9 and TRBJ1-1, with a tentative D call TRBD1 (6 bases). CDR1 and CDR2 from the germline V gene are SEHNR and FQNEAQ (reference sequence). The V and J ends lost 1 base and 3 bases respectively, with 12 bases between them. The CDR3 contains 15 residues. The DNA for the CDR3 is TGTGCCAGCAGCTTAGATGGGGGCTGGTACACTGAAGCTTTCTTT. Translating it yields CASSLDGGWYTEAFF. Complete variable domain (other parts from reference TRBV7-9 and TRBJ1-1): DTGVSQNPRHKITKRGQNVTFRCDPISEHNRLYWYRQTLGQGPEFLTYFQNEAQLEKSRLLSDRFSAERPKGSFSTLEIQRTEQGDSAMYLCASSLDGGWYTEAFFGQGTRLTVV.

This clonotype was seen ten or more times. The chain couples TRBV12-3 or TRBV12-4 to TRBJ2-7; D unresolved. The CDR3 covers 12 residues. The V and J ends lost 5 bases and 2 bases respectively, with 7 bases between them. The CDR3 DNA reads as TGTGCCAGCAGTCCCTCGGCCTACGAGCAGTACTTC. Its translation is CASSPSAYEQYF.

This clonotype showed up many times. CDR3 loop: CASSLAQGNSPLHF. The CDR3 DNA reads TGTGCCAGCAGTTTAGCGCAGGGTAATTCACCCCTCCACTTT. The chain has TRBV12-3 or TRBV12-4 and TRBJ1-6; D perhaps matches TRBD1 (5 bases). V lost 0 bases to trimming and J lost 6 bases, with 6 bases between them. This CDR3 region has 14 residues.

Concerning this clonotype itself: This clone may be a read error of a much larger clone one base away. This sequence joins TRBV5-1 and TRBJ1-1; D is uncertain. This CDR3 spans 14 amino acids. The germline V gene encodes CDR1 SGHRS and CDR2 YFSETQ. Here the CDR3 reads CASSPMTMNTDAFF. CDR3 in DNA: TGTGCCAGCAGCCCCATGACCATGAACACTGATGCTTTCTTT. Using reference TRBV5-1 and TRBJ1-1 for the parts outside the CDR3, the full variable domain is KAGVTQTPRYLIKTRGQQVTLSCSPISGHRSVSWYQQTPGQGLQFLFEYFSETQRNKGNFPGRFSGRQFSNSRSEMNVSTLELGDSALYLCASSPMTMNTDAFFGQGTRLTVV.

About this clonotype: A clone one base away is much larger, so this may be a read error. The rearrangement uses TRBV6-9 and TRBJ2-7; 7 positions agree with TRBD1. The germline gives CDR1 MNHGY, CDR2 SVAAGI. The junction had 17 bases not matched to a gene; V was cut back by 3 bases and J by 3 bases. The CDR3 is 18 amino acids. CDR3 DNA sequence: TGTGCCAGCAGTTACACCCTAGGCCGACAGGGCCCCTGCTACGAGCAGTACTTC. The encoded protein is CASSYTLGRQGPCYEQYF.

The rearrangement joins TRBV2 to TRBJ2-3; D is uncertain. V was trimmed by 6 bases and J by 2 bases, leaving 9 bases between them. The CDR3 sequence is 13 residues long. Germline V gene data show CDR1 as SNHLY and CDR2 as FYNNEI. The CDR3 bases are TGTGCCAGCAGCGCGGAGACCACAGATACGCAGTATTTT. Residues: CASSAETTDTQYF. Variable domain in full (rest from reference TRBV2 and TRBJ2-3): EPEVTQTPSHQVTQMGQEVILRCVPISNHLYFYWYRQILGQKVEFLVSFYNNEISEKSEIFDDQFSVERPDGSNFTLKIRSTKLEDSAMYFCASSAETTDTQYFGPGTRLTVL.